Each of the 18 T cell receptor beta chains below was sequenced from the same sample in a study of response to subunit inactivated influenza vaccine listed by TCRdb under 2018. Library method: RT-PCR. These reads were obtained on an Illumina HiSeq 2500. Clones were called with MiXCR by TCRdb after fastp trimmed the public reads at Q25, and only in-frame beta chains were retained. Merged by CDR3 protein, the rows form single entries marked with the most common genes and DNA. Recorded for this sample are roughly 710,000 distinct CDR3 sequences; less than 15% of them occurred a single time. The ten largest clonotypes hold approximately 7.6% of the sample. The specimen was PBMCs from blood, collected 14 to 15 days before vaccination. These TCRs come from a man aged 50 to 60 who received an inactivated influenza vaccine. Donor details come from another sample of the same person, matched by shared clones.

This clonotype has only a few counts. The chain couples TRBV7-2 to TRBJ2-2, with D possibly TRBD2 on 6 matching bases. The CDR3 extends over 13 amino acids. Germline V gene lookup returns CDR1 SGHTA and CDR2 FQGNSA. V was pared by 5 bases and J by 8 bases, with 12 bases between. CDR3: CASSRDLSGELFF. DNA for the CDR3: TGTGCCAGCAGCAGGGACTTGTCTGGGGAGCTGTTTTTT.

The V call is TRBV20-1, the J call TRBJ2-5; D possibly matches TRBD1 or TRBD2 (5 bases each). The CDR3 spans 16 residues. Germline CDR1 DFQATT, CDR2 SNEGSKA (reference sequence). With 3 bases removed from V and 5 bases from J, the gap between germline ends came to 22 bases. CDR3 nucleotides: TGCAGTGCTAGCGCAATTAGGGGCGCGGGTTGGGAGACCCAGTACTTC. Amino acids: CSASAIRGAGWETQYF.

This clonotype was counted a few times. The genes are TRBV4-2 and TRBJ2-5; TRBD2 matches at 7 bases. V was clipped by 0 bases and J by 4 bases; unmatched bases: 5. This CDR3 is 15 amino acids long. Germline-derived CDR1 and CDR2 are LGHNA and YNFKEQ. The CDR3 region is CASSQDREGRETQYF. In nucleotides, the CDR3 is TGTGCCAGCAGCCAAGATAGGGAGGGGCGAGAGACCCAGTACTTC.

The rearrangement links TRBV5-5 to TRBJ2-1; D is possibly TRBD2 (6 bases). V was pared by 1 base and J by 9 bases, with 14 bases between. Germline V lookup: CDR1 SGHKS, CDR2 YYEKEE (reference sequence). This CDR3 comprises 14 residues. Here the CDR3 reads CASSLSGRRGEQFF. In DNA form, the CDR3 reads TGTGCCAGCAGCTTGTCCGGGAGACGAGGTGAGCAGTTCTTC.

In this sample, this clonotype turned up a few times. J is TRBJ2-6 and V is TRBV5-1, with TRBD1 identical over 11 bases. The CDR3 runs to 17 residues. Germline V gives CDR1 SGHRS, CDR2 YFSETQ. Trimming took 6 bases from V and 2 from J; bases not matched to a gene: 7. CDR3 in amino acids: CASTLAGQGAGANVLTF. CDR3 nucleotide sequence: TGCGCCAGCACTCTAGCGGGACAGGGGGCTGGGGCCAACGTCCTGACTTTC.

Note on this clonotype: A much larger clonotype is one base distant, so this may be a read error. The DNA for the CDR3 is TGTGCCAGCAGTTACGTACCACAGTACAATGAGCAGTTCTTC. It yields the protein CASSYVPQYNEQFF. The chain carries TRBV6-2 or TRBV6-3 and TRBJ2-1; D remains unclear. CDR3 length: 14 residues. CDR1 and CDR2 from the germline V gene are MNHEY and SVGEGT. Trimming cost V 2 bases and J 4 bases, with 9 bases left between them.

In this sample, this clonotype turned up a few times. The genes are TRBV6-1 and TRBJ2-5, with 7 nucleotides matching TRBD1. The CDR3 length is 16 residues. The trim removed 6 bases at V and 0 bases at J, leaving 10 bases unmatched. Germline values: CDR1 MNHNS, CDR2 SASEGT. The DNA for the CDR3 is TGTGCCAGCAGCCTCCGAGGACAGGAGTACCAAGAGACCCAGTACTTC. Residues: CASSLRGQEYQETQYF.

The J gene is TRBJ2-5, the V gene TRBV27; D is perhaps TRBD1 or TRBD2 (5 bases each). With 6 bases removed from V and 2 bases from J, the gap between germline ends came to 13 bases. The CDR3 is 14 residues long. CDR1 is MNHEY and CDR2 is SMNVEV in the germline V gene (reference sequence). The CDR3 nucleotides are TGTGCCAGCAGACCAGGGACGGAACAAGAGACCCAGTACTTC. This encodes CASRPGTEQETQYF.

This clonotype appeared a few times. V is TRBV5-5 and J is TRBJ2-5; D might be TRBD2 (5 bases). The V end was cut by 1 base, the J end by 5 bases, with 15 bases between. The CDR3 contains 15 residues. Germline V gene sequence: CDR1 SGHKS, CDR2 YYEKEE (reference sequence). The CDR3 loop reads CASSLFSAGKETQYF. Here the CDR3 DNA reads TGTGCCAGCAGCTTGTTTAGTGCCGGGAAGGAGACCCAGTACTTC. The whole variable domain, filled in from reference TRBV5-5 and TRBJ2-5, reads DAGVTQSPTHLIKTRGQQVTLRCSPISGHKSVSWYQQVLGQGPQFIFQYYEKEERGRGNFPDRFSARQFPNYSSELNVNALLLGDSALYLCASSLFSAGKETQYFGPGTRLLVL.

This clonotype was counted between two and nine times. The chain carries TRBV5-1 and TRBJ1-5; 7 bases agree with TRBD1. With V trimmed by 3 bases and J by 9 bases, 6 bases remained unmatched. From germline, CDR1 is SGHRS and CDR2 YFSETQ. The CDR3 extends over 13 amino acids. CDR3 protein: CASSSTGDPPQHF. For the CDR3, the DNA is TGCGCCAGCAGCTCAACAGGGGATCCGCCCCAGCATTTT.

This clonotype occurred many times. The chain has TRBV28 and TRBJ2-1; 9 positions agree with TRBD2. The CDR3 has 17 residues. Germline V gene sequence: CDR1 MDHEN, CDR2 SYDVKM. V dropped 4 bases and J dropped 7; count of bases not matched to a gene: 14. The CDR3 DNA reads TGTGCCAGCAGTTCCGCCGTTATGCGGGGGGGCCGGAATGAGCAGTTCTTC. Protein product: CASSSAVMRGGRNEQFF.

The table lists this clonotype with a few counts. The V call is TRBV2, the J call TRBJ2-7; the D gene is possibly TRBD1 (8 bases). V was pared by 1 base and J by 3 bases, with 13 bases between. This CDR3 has 15 residues. The germline CDR1 and CDR2 sequences are SNHLY and FYNNEI. The CDR3 sequence: CASSEEQGGFYEQYF. For the CDR3, the DNA is TGTGCCAGCAGTGAAGAACAGGGGGGGTTCTACGAGCAGTACTTC. The full variable domain, completed using reference TRBV2 and TRBJ2-7, is EPEVTQTPSHQVTQMGQEVILRCVPISNHLYFYWYRQILGQKVEFLVSFYNNEISEKSEIFDDQFSVERPDGSNFTLKIRSTKLEDSAMYFCASSEEQGGFYEQYFGPGTRLTVT.

This clonotype was observed a handful of times. The J gene is TRBJ1-2, the V gene TRBV19; D is uncertain. Per germline, CDR1 LNHDA and CDR2 SQIVND (reference sequence). Trimming left V 10 bases short and J 6 bases short, with 12 bases between. The CDR3 has 11 residues. The DNA for the CDR3 is TGTGCCACCCAAGTGGGCCATGGCTACACCTTC. Translated, it gives CATQVGHGYTF.

This clonotype was seen more than once but under ten times. The chain joins TRBV6-5 to TRBJ2-3; no firm D call. The CDR3 runs 15 residues. Germline CDR1 and CDR2: MNHEY and SVGAGI. Between the trimmed V and J ends, which lost 0 bases and 2 bases, there was a span of 9 bases. This CDR3 is CASSYSPKTTDTQYF. For the CDR3, the DNA is TGTGCCAGCAGTTACTCGCCGAAGACCACAGATACGCAGTATTTT.

This clonotype was picked up a small number of times. The DNA for the CDR3 is TGCAGTGCAAAGGGACAGGGGGAAGAGACCCAGTACTTC. This encodes CSAKGQGEETQYF. J is TRBJ2-5 and V is TRBV20-1, with TRBD1 matching over 11 bases. The CDR3 has 13 amino acids. The ends lost 6 bases at V and 3 bases at J; junction bases unmatched: 3. Germline assignment: CDR1 DFQATT and CDR2 SNEGSKA (reference sequence).

At least ten counts were recorded for this clonotype. J is TRBJ2-3 and V is TRBV20-1; D possibly uses TRBD1 or TRBD2 (5 bases each). Trimming took off 4 bases at V and 6 bases at J, with 17 bases between the two ends. The CDR3 covers 14 residues. The germline V gene encodes CDR1 DFQATT and CDR2 SNEGSKA (reference sequence). CDR3 sequence (DNA): TGCAGTGCTAAGACCCGGGACGGGTGGGATACGCAGTATTTT. Encoded protein: CSAKTRDGWDTQYF.

This clonotype was counted between two and nine times. This chain connects TRBV10-3 to TRBJ2-7; 8 bases agree with TRBD1. Losses at the gene ends were 6 bases for V and 1 base for J; bases not matched to a gene: 5. There are 14 residues in the CDR3. From germline, CDR1 is ENHRY and CDR2 SYGVKD. Written as DNA, the CDR3 is TGTGCCATCAGCCCGGGACAGGTATCCTACGAGCAGTACTTC. Protein product: CAISPGQVSYEQYF.

This chain uses TRBV29-1 with TRBJ2-1; D uncertain. Germline assignment: CDR1 SQVTM and CDR2 ANQGSEA. V was trimmed by 6 bases and J by 0 bases, leaving 9 bases between them. The CDR3 runs to 13 residues. CDR3 nucleotides: TGCAGCGTGCGACCAGGCTCCTACAATGAGCAGTTCTTC. As protein: CSVRPGSYNEQFF.